This T cell receptor beta chain emerged from a study of technical replicates of blood from several donors (dated by TCRdb to 2017 to 2019). Libraries were constructed by the immunoSEQ multiplex PCR assay. What TCRdb holds here is the immuneACCESS table cut down to in-frame rearrangements. Part of the clones is not present; checked against another copy, under half of the missing clones reflect an unresolved V gene, and the others are unexplained. The sample table contains roughly 87,000 clones; only one count was recorded for approximately 93% of them. Clones ranked in the top ten supply 0.2% to 0.3% of the sample. From the germline V gene, CDR1 is SGHNT and CDR2 is YENEEA. The CDR3 runs 18 amino acids, cysteine and phenylalanine included. Only CDR3 DNA is held: 54 bases, read in frame from base 1. Trimming removed 5 bases from V and 8 bases from J; the gene matches leave 16 bases unexplained. With regard to this clone: The antigen it binds to is not known. No much larger clone exists at a distance of one base, and base qualities are not known.

The TCR comes from a human donor in good health. The sequencing input was T cells isolated from PBMCs. This chain joins TRBV11-3 to TRBJ1-4; 11 of the junction bases match TRBD1. The CDR3 amino acid sequence is: CASSTQTGTGGFEEKLFF. Here is the DNA: TGTGCCAGCAGCACACAAACCGGGACAGGGGGTTTTGAGGAAAAACTGTTTTTT.